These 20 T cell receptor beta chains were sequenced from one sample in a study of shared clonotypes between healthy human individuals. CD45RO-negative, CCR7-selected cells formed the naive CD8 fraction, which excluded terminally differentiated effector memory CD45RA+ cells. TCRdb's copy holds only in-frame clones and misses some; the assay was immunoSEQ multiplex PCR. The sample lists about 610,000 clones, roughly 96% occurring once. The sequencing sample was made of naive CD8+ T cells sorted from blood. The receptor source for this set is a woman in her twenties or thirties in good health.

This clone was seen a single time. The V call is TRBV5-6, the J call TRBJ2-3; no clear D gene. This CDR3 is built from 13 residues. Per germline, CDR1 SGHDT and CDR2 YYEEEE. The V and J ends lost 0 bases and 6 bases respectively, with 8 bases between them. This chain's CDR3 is CASSLGGPDTQYF. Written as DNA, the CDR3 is TGTGCCAGCAGCTTGGGGGGTCCCGATACGCAGTATTTT.

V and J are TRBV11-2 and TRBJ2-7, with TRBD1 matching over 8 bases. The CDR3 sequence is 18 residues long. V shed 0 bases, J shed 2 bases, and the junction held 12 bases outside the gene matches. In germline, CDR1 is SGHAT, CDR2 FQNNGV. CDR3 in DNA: TGTGCCAGCAGCTTAGATCTTCTCCGGGGGACAGGAGCCTACGAGCAGTACTTC. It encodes CASSLDLLRGTGAYEQYF.

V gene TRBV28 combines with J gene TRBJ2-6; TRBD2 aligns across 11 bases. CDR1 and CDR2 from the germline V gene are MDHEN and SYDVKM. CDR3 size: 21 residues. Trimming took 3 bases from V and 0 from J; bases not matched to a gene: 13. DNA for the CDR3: TGTGCCAGCAGTTTCCAACTAGCGGGAGCCTCGGGGGTCTCTGGGGCCAACGTCCTGACTTTC. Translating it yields CASSFQLAGASGVSGANVLTF.

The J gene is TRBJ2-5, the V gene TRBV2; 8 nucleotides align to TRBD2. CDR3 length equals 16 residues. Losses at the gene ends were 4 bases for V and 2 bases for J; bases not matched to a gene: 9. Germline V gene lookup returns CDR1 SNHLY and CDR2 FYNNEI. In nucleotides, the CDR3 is TGTGCCAGCAGTGTGACTAGCGTCCGAGGGCAAGAGACCCAGTACTTC. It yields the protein CASSVTSVRGQETQYF.

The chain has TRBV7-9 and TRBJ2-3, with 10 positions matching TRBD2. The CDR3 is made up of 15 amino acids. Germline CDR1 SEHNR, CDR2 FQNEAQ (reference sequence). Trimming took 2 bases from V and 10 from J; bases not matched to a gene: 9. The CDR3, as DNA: TGTGCCAGCAGCTTAACTAGCGGGACAAGGCAGGCGCAGTATTTT. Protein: CASSLTSGTRQAQYF.

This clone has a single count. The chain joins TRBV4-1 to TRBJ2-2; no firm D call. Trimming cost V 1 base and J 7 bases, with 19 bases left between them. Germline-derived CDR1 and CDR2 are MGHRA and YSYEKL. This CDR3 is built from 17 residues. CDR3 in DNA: TGCGCCAGCAGCCAAGGTGCAATGGATTGGGCAGACGGGGAGCTGTTTTTT. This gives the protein CASSQGAMDWADGELFF.

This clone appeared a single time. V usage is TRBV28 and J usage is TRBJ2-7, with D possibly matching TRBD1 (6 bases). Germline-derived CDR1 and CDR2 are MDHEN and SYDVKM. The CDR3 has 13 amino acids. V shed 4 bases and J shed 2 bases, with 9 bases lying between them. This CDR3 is CASSYGGTYEQYF. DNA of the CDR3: TGTGCCAGCAGTTATGGGGGCACCTACGAGCAGTACTTC. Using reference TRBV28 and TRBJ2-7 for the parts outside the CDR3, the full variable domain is DVKVTQSSRYLVKRTGEKVFLECVQDMDHENMFWYRQDPGLGLRLIYFSYDVKMKEKGDIPEGYSVSREKKERFSLILESASTNQTSMYLCASSYGGTYEQYFGPGTRLTVT.

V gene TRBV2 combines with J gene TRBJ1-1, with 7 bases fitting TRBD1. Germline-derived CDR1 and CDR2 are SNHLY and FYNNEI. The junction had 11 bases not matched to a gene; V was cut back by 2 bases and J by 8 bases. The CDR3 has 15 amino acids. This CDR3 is CASSELDRAGREAFF. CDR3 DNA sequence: TGTGCCAGCAGTGAATTAGACAGGGCGGGAAGAGAAGCTTTCTTT.

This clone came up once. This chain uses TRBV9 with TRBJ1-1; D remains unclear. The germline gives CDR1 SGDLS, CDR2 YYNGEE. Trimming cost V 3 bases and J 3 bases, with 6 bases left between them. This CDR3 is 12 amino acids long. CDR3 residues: CASSGFDTEAFF. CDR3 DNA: TGTGCCAGCAGCGGGTTCGACACTGAAGCTTTCTTT.

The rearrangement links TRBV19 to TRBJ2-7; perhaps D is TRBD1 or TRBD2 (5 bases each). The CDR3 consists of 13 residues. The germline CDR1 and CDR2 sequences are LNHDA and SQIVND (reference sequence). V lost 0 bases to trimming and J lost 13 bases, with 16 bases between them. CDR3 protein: CASSIDLEGPVYF. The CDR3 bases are TGTGCCAGTAGTATAGATCTTGAGGGGCCCGTCTACTTC.

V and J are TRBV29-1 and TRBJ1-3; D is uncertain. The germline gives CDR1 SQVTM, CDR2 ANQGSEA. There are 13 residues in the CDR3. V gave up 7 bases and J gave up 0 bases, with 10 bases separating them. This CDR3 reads CSAISFSGNTIYF. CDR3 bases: TGCAGCGCAATCAGCTTCTCTGGAAACACCATATATTTT.

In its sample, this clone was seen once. CDR3 in amino acids: CASSLWRGQTEAFF. In nucleotides, the CDR3 is TGTGCCAGCAGTTTATGGAGGGGGCAAACTGAAGCTTTCTTT. This chain connects TRBV28 to TRBJ1-1; 7 positions agree with TRBD1. Trimming cost V 0 bases and J 5 bases; bases outside gene matches: 3. Germline V gives CDR1 MDHEN, CDR2 SYDVKM. The CDR3 is made up of 14 amino acids.

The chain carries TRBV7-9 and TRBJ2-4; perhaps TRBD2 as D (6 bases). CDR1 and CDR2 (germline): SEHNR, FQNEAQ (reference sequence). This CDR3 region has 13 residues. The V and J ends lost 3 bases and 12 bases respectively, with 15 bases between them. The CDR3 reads CASSFGGPADQYF. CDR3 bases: TGTGCCAGCAGCTTCGGAGGGCCCGCGGATCAGTACTTC.

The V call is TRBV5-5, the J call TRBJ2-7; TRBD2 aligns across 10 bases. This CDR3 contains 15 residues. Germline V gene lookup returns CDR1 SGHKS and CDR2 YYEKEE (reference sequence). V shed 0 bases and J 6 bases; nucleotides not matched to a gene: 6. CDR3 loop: CASSLASGRAGEQYF. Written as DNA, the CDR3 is TGTGCCAGCAGCTTGGCCAGCGGGAGGGCGGGCGAGCAGTACTTC. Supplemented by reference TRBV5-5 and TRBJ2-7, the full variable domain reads DAGVTQSPTHLIKTRGQQVTLRCSPISGHKSVSWYQQVLGQGPQFIFQYYEKEERGRGNFPDRFSARQFPNYSSELNVNALLLGDSALYLCASSLASGRAGEQYFGPGTRLTVT.

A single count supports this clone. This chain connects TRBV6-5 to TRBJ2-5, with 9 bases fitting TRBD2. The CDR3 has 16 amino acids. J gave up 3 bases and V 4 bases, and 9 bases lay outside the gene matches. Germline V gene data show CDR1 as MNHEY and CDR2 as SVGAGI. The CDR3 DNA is TGTGCCAGCAGTTTACGAGCGGGAGGCATAGAAGAGACCCAGTACTTC. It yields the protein CASSLRAGGIEETQYF.

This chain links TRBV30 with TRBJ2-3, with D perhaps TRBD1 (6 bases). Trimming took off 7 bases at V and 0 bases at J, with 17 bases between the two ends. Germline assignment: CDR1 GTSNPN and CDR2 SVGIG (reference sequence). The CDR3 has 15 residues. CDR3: CASNYRESSTDTQYF. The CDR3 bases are TGTGCCTCCAATTACAGGGAATCCAGCACAGATACGCAGTATTTT.

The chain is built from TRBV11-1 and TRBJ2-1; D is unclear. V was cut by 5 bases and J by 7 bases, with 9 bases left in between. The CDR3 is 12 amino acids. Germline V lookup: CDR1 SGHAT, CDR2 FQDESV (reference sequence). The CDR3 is CASSARLNEQFF. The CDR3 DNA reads TGTGCCAGCAGCGCTCGCCTTAATGAGCAGTTCTTC.

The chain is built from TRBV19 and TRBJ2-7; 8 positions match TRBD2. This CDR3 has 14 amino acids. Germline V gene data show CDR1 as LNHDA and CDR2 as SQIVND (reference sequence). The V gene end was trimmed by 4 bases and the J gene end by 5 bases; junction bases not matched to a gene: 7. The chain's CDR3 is CASSTRTSRDEQYF. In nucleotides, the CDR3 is TGTGCCAGTAGTACCCGGACTAGCCGGGACGAGCAGTACTTC.

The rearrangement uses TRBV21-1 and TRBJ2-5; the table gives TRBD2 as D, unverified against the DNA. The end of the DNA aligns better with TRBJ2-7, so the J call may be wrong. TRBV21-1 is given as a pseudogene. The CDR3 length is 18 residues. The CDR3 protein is CASSCLACIRDTSYEQYF. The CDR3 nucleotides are TGTGCCAGCAGCTGTCTCGCTTGTATCCGGGATACGTCCTACGAGCAGTACTTC.

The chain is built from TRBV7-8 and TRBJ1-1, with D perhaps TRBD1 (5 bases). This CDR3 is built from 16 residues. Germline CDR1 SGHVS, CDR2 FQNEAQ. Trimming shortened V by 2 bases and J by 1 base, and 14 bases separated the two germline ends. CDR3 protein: CASSLLSGGANTEAFF. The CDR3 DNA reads TGTGCCAGCAGCTTATTAAGCGGGGGAGCGAACACTGAAGCTTTCTTT.